This entry describes one T cell receptor (beta chain). The data stem from a study of blood T cell repertoires in COVID-19. Those enrolled, adults aged about 18 to 89 years, came from about two dozen US areas. Germline V gene data show CDR1 as MNHEY and CDR2 as SMNVEV (reference sequence). The CDR3 length is 16 residues. V trimming: 5 bases; J trimming: 0 bases; junction bases outside the gene matches: 8. Profiling relied on immunoSEQ multiplex PCR, and the TCRdb table lists in-frame clones only, not all of them. The sample has about 270,000 clones; around 86% are singletons. The chain uses TRBV27 and TRBJ2-7, with 9 bases aligning to TRBD1. The source is a man younger than 30 who had recovered from COVID-19. Input material: PBMCs or T cells enriched from blood (not recorded which). CDR3 protein: CASSSRGQGNSYEQYF. In DNA form, the CDR3 reads TGTGCCAGCAGTAGCAGGGGACAGGGCAACTCCTACGAGCAGTACTTC.